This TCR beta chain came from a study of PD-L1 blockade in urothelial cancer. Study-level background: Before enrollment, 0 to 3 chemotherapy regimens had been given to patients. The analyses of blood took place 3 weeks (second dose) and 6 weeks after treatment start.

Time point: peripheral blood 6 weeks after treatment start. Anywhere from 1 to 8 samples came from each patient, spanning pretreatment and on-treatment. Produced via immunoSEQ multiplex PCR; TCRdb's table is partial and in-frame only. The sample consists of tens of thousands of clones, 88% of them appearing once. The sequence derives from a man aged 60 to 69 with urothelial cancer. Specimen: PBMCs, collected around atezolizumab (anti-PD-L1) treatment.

The CDR3 spells CASSLNIPGQGYEQYF. DNA for the CDR3: TGTGCCAGCTCACTTAATATTCCGGGACAGGGGTACGAGCAGTACTTC. This chain uses TRBV18 with TRBJ2-7; 10 nucleotides agree with TRBD1. The CDR3 totals 16 residues. V gave up 4 bases and J gave up 4 bases; unmatched junction bases: 10. The germline V gene has CDR1 KGHSH and CDR2 LQKENI.